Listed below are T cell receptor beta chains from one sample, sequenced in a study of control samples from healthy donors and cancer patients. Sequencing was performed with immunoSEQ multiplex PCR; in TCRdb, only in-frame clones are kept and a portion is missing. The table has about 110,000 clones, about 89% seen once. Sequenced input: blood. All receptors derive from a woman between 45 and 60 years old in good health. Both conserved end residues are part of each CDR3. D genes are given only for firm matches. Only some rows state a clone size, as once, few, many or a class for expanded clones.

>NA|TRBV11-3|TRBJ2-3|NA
TGTGCCAGCAGCCGTCGGGACGGCACAGATACGCAGTATTTT
CASSRRDGTDTQYF
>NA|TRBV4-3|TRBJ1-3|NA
TGCGCCAGCAGCCAAGACTCTGGAAACACCATATATTTT
CASSQDSGNTIYF
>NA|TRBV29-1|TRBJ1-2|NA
TGCAGCGTTGAAAAGGGTCCCCTGGGCTACACCTTC
CSVEKGPLGYTF
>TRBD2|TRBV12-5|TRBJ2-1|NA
TGTGCTAGTGCGACGCGGGGATCCGCTAGCGGGACCAATGAGCAGTTCTTC
CASATRGSASGTNEQFF
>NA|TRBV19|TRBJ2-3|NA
TGTGCCAGTAGCCTAACAGATACGCAGTATTTT
CASSLTDTQYF
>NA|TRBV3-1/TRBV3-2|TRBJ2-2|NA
TGTGCCAGCAGCCAACCGGTCTCCGACGGGGAGCTGTTTTTT
CASSQPVSDGELFF
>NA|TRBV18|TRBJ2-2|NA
TGTGCCAGCTCACTGGGTACAGGCTTCGGGGAGCTGTTTTTT
CASSLGTGFGELFF
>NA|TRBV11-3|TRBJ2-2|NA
TGTGCCAGCAGCTTAGAGGTTAACACCGGGGAGCTGTTTTTT
CASSLEVNTGELFF
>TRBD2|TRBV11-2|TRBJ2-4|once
TGTGCCAGCAGCTTACGCGGGAGGGCCGTAACTAAAAACATTCAGTACTTC
CASSLRGRAVTKNIQYF
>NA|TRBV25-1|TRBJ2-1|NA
TGTGCCAGCAGGGCTGACAACCCCTACAATGAGCAGTTCTTC
CASRADNPYNEQFF
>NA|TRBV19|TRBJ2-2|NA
TGTGCCAGTAGTATAGTGGGGACCGGGGAGCTGTTTTTT
CASSIVGTGELFF
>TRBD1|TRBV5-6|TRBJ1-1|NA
TGTGCCAGCAGCTACACAGGGGGCCACACTGAAGCTTTCTTT
CASSYTGGHTEAFF
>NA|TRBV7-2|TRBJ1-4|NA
TGTGCCAGCAGCCTTGGGCAGGGGCAAGAAAAACTGTTTTTT
CASSLGQGQEKLFF
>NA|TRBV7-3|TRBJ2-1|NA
TGTGCCAGCAGCGGAGGGGGCGGCGAGCAGTTCTTC
CASSGGGGEQFF
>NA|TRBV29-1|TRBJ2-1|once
TGCAGCGTTGACTCCGGGCGGATATACAATGAGCAGTTCTTC
CSVDSGRIYNEQFF
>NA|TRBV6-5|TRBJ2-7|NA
TGTGCCAGCGTAGGGGTCGAGCAGTACTTC
CASVGVEQYF
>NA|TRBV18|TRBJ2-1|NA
TGTGCCAGCTCACCCGCCTATAAAAACCGCCTTAAGGACAATGAGCAGTTCTTC
CASSPAYKNRLKDNEQFF
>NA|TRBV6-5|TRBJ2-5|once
TGTGCCAGCAGTTATATTTTCCCTGCTGTTGTGCAGACCCAGTACTTC
CASSYIFPAVVQTQYF
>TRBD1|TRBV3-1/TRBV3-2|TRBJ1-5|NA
TGTGCCAGCAGCCAAGAACAGGGGGGGCGTCAGCCCCAGCATTTT
CASSQEQGGRQPQHF
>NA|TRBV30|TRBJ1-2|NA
TGTGCCTGGGGGACTCGTGGCTACACCTTC
CAWGTRGYTF
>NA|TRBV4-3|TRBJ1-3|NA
TGCGCCAGCAGCCAAGAAACAGGGTTTAGTGGAAACACCATATATTTT
CASSQETGFSGNTIYF
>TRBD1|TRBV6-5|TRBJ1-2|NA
TGTGCCAGCAGTTACTCGAAGGGGGCCGGCTACACCTTC
CASSYSKGAGYTF
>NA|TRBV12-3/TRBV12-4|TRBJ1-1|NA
TGTGCCAGCAGTTTACTCGCAGCCCCCGAAGCTTTCTTT
CASSLLAAPEAFF